Below, 8 T cell receptor beta chains from the same sample are listed, as sequenced in a study of shared clonotypes between healthy human individuals. Assay: immunoSEQ multiplex PCR; the TCRdb copy retains only in-frame clones and omits some. The sample shows under 600,000 clones, around 95% of them seen only once. The sample consisted of naive CD4+ T cells sorted from blood. Subset meaning: CD45RA+ positively selected. Receptor source: a woman younger than 45 in good health.

The rearrangement joins TRBV6-5 to TRBJ2-3; D unclear. The CDR3 length is 13 residues. Trimming pared 6 bases from V and 8 bases from J, leaving 15 bases between. Germline V lookup: CDR1 MNHEY, CDR2 SVGAGI. The chain's CDR3 is CASRAPPSGTQYF. The CDR3 region has the DNA TGTGCCAGCAGGGCCCCCCCCTCGGGTACGCAGTATTTT.

Only one count was recorded for this clone. V and J are TRBV19 and TRBJ2-1; the match to TRBD2 covers 10 bases. The CDR3 extends over 13 amino acids. Germline CDR1 LNHDA, CDR2 SQIVND (reference sequence). Trimming cost V 10 bases and J 7 bases; bases outside gene matches: 7. CDR3: CATKAGGRNEQFF. CDR3 coding DNA: TGTGCCACCAAAGCGGGAGGGAGGAATGAGCAGTTCTTC.

CDR3 protein: CASSLGGLYEQYF. CDR3 DNA sequence: TGCGCCAGCAGCTTGGGGGGCTTGTACGAGCAGTACTTC. The rearrangement uses TRBV5-1 and TRBJ2-7; possibly TRBD1 for D (5 bases). The ends were cut back, 0 bases at V and 4 bases at J, with 8 bases in the middle. In germline, CDR1 is SGHRS, CDR2 YFSETQ. This CDR3 spans 13 amino acids.

CDR3 sequence (DNA): TGTGCCAGCAGTCTGGCCCGGGGGACGGGGACTGAAGCTTTCTTT. Amino acid sequence: CASSLARGTGTEAFF. The V and J genes are TRBV28 and TRBJ1-1; TRBD1 might be the D (5 bases). The CDR3 runs to 15 residues. The V gene lost 5 bases and the J gene lost 5 bases, with 18 bases spanning the gap. Germline V gene sequence: CDR1 MDHEN, CDR2 SYDVKM. The variable domain in full, with the rest retrieved from reference TRBV28 and TRBJ1-1, is DVKVTQSSRYLVKRTGEKVFLECVQDMDHENMFWYRQDPGLGLRLIYFSYDVKMKEKGDIPEGYSVSREKKERFSLILESASTNQTSMYLCASSLARGTGTEAFFGQGTRLTVV.

The chain employs TRBV2 and TRBJ1-5; 8 nucleotides match TRBD1. V lost 7 bases and J lost 3; bases outside the gene matches: 5. Looked up from germline, CDR1 is SNHLY and CDR2 is FYNNEI. The CDR3 extends over 14 amino acids. The CDR3 loop is CASNLGQANQPQHF. CDR3 DNA sequence: TGTGCCAGCAACCTGGGACAGGCCAATCAGCCCCAGCATTTT.

This chain joins TRBV28 and TRBJ1-2; D is unresolved. CDR1 is MDHEN and CDR2 is SYDVKM in the germline V gene. V was pared by 6 bases and J by 1 base, with 3 bases between. The CDR3 extends over 11 amino acids. The CDR3 region is CASRDNYGYTF. CDR3 bases: TGTGCCAGCAGAGATAACTATGGCTACACCTTC.

The sample holds a few counts of this clone. The chain joins TRBV5-1 to TRBJ2-7; TRBD2 matches at 14 bases. Germline V gene lookup returns CDR1 SGHRS and CDR2 YFSETQ. The J segment lost 6 bases and the V segment lost 4 bases, leaving 3 bases of the junction unmatched. The CDR3 is 14 residues long. The CDR3 protein is CASSHGTSGSEQYF. The CDR3 DNA is TGCGCCAGCAGCCACGGGACTAGCGGGAGCGAGCAGTACTTC. Complete variable domain (other parts from reference TRBV5-1 and TRBJ2-7): KAGVTQTPRYLIKTRGQQVTLSCSPISGHRSVSWYQQTPGQGLQFLFEYFSETQRNKGNFPGRFSGRQFSNSRSEMNVSTLELGDSALYLCASSHGTSGSEQYFGPGTRLTVT.

The gene calls are TRBV6-6 and TRBJ2-1, with unresolved D. CDR1 is MNHNY and CDR2 is SVGAGI in the germline V gene (reference sequence). V dropped 4 bases and J dropped 10 bases, with 8 bases sitting between them. There are 11 residues in the CDR3. Written as DNA, the CDR3 is TGTGCCAGCAGTTTCCTCAGCGAGCAGTTCTTC. Translated, it gives CASSFLSEQFF.